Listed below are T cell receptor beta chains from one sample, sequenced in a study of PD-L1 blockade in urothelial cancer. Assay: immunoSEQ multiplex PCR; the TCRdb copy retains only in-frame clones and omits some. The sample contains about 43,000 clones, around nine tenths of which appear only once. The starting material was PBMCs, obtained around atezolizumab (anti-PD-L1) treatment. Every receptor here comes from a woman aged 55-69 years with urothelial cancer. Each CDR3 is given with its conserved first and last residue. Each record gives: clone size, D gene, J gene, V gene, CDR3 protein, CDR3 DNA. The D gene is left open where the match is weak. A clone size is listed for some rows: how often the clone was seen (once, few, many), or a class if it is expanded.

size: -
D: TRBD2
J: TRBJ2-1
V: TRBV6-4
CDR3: CASSSLADNEQFF
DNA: TGTGCCAGCAGTTCTCTAGCGGACAATGAGCAGTTCTTC

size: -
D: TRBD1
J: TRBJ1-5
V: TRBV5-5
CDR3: CASSFTDRIGSNQPQHF
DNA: TGTGCCAGCAGCTTTACGGACAGGATCGGAAGCAATCAGCCCCAGCATTTT

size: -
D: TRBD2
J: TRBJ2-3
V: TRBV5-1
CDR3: CASSSGLAGGRNTDTQYF
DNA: TGCGCCAGCAGCTCGGGACTAGCGGGAGGGAGGAATACAGATACGCAGTATTTT

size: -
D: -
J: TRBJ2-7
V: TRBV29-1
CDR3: CSVERVGLASYEQYF
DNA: TGCAGCGTTGAACGGGTAGGGTTAGCGTCCTACGAGCAGTACTTC

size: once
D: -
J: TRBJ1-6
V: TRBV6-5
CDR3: CASSYEADNSPLHF
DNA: TGTGCCAGCAGTTACGAGGCAGACAATTCACCCCTCCACTTT

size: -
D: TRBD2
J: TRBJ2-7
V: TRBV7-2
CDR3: CASSYRGLAGLYEQYF
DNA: TGTGCCAGCAGCTACCGGGGGCTAGCGGGGCTATACGAGCAGTACTTC

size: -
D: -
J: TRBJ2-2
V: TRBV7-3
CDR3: CASSLYAGNTGELFF
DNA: TGTGCCAGCAGCTTATATGCGGGTAACACCGGGGAGCTGTTTTTT

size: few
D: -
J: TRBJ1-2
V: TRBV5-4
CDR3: CASSLDSYLYGYTF
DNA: TGTGCCAGCAGCTTGGACAGCTATCTATATGGCTACACCTTC

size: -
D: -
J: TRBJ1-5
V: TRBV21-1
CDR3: CASSKGEQGGNQPQHF
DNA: TGTGCCAGCAGCAAGGGGGAACAGGGTGGCAATCAGCCCCAGCATTTT

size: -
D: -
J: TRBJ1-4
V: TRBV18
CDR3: CASSEGTTNEKLFF
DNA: TGTGCCAGCTCAGAGGGAACCACTAATGAAAAACTGTTTTTT

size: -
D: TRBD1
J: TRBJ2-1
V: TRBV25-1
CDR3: CASRHLRTGICSYNEQFF
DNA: TGTGCCAGCAGGCACCTCCGGACAGGGATTTGTTCCTACAATGAGCAGTTCTTC

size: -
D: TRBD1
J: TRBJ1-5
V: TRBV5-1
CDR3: CASSSTGDSNQPQHF
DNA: TGCGCCAGCAGCTCGACAGGGGATAGCAATCAGCCCCAGCATTTT

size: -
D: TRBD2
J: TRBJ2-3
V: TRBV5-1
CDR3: CASSLESGTITDTQYF
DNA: TGCGCCAGCAGCTTAGAAAGCGGGACGATCACAGATACGCAGTATTTT

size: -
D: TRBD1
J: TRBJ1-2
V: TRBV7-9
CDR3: CASSLDGTGTYGYTF
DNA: TGTGCCAGCAGCTTAGACGGGACAGGGACCTATGGCTACACCTTC

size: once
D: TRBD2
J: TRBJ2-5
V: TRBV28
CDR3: CASRLPGTSGMRETQYF
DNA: TGTGCCAGCAGACTTCCCGGGACTAGCGGGATGCGAGAGACCCAGTACTTC

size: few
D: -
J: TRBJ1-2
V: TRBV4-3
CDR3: CASSQDLGGGDYGYTF
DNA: TGCGCCAGCAGCCAAGATTTGGGGGGAGGGGACTATGGCTACACCTTC

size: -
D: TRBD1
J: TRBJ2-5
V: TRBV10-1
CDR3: CASSGTPGQGGETQYF
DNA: TGCGCCAGCAGTGGAACACCGGGACAGGGAGGTGAGACCCAGTACTTC

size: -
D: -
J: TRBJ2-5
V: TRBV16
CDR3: CASSPTRGGETQYF
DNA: TGTGCCAGCAGCCCTACCCGGGGTGGAGAGACCCAGTACTTC

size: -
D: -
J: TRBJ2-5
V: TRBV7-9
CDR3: CASSLVVEWRETQYF
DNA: TGTGCCAGCAGCTTAGTAGTGGAGTGGAGGGAGACCCAGTACTTC

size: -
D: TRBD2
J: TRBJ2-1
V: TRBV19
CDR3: CASSIIEGLAGVEGQFF
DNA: TGTGCCAGTAGTATAATTGAAGGACTAGCGGGAGTAGAGGGGCAGTTCTTC

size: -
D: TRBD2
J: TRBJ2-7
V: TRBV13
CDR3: CASSPGLAVYYDYEQYF
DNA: TGTGCCAGCAGCCCCGGGCTAGCGGTTTACTACGACTACGAGCAGTACTTC

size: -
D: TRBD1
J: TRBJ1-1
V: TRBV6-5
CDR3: CASRTGLWTEAFF
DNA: TGTGCCAGCAGGACAGGGCTGTGGACTGAAGCTTTCTTT

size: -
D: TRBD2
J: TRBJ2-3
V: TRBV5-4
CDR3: CASSPFPGLGADTQYF
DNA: TGTGCCAGCAGCCCATTTCCGGGACTAGGCGCAGATACGCAGTATTTT

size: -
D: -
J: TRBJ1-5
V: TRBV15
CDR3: CATSRDLGRGASNQPQHF
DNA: TGTGCCACCAGCAGAGATCTCGGGCGGGGGGCTAGCAATCAGCCCCAGCATTTT

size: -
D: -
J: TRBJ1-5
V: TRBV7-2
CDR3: CASSPNIRQDQHF
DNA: TGTGCCAGCAGCCCGAATATCAGACAGGACCAGCATTTT

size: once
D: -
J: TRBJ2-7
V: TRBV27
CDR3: CASSLRGGYEQYF
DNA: TGTGCCAGCAGCCTGCGGGGCGGTTACGAGCAGTACTTC

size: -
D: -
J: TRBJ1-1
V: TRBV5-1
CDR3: CASSAGYGLVAFF
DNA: TGCGCCAGCAGCGCAGGGTACGGGTTGGTGGCTTTCTTT

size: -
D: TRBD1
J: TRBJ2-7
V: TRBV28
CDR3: CASSPQGAEQYF
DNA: TGTGCCAGCAGCCCGCAGGGGGCCGAGCAGTACTTC

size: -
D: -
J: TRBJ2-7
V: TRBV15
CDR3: CATSRDVGRYEQYF
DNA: TGTGCCACCAGCAGAGATGTAGGGAGATACGAGCAGTACTTC

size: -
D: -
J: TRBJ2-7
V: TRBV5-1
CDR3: CASSLEGAYEQYF
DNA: TGCGCCAGCAGCTTGGAAGGGGCCTACGAGCAGTACTTC

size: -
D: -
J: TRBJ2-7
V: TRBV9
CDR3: CASSVQGTNYEQYF
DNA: TGTGCCAGCAGCGTACAGGGGACGAACTACGAGCAGTACTTC

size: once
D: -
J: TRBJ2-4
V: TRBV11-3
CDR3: CASSPMGSPKNIQYF
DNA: TGTGCCAGCAGCCCCATGGGCAGCCCGAAAAACATTCAGTACTTC

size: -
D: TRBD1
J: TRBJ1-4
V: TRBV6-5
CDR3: CASSYSMGQGGEKLFF
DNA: TGTGCCAGCAGTTACTCGATGGGACAGGGAGGTGAAAAACTGTTTTTT

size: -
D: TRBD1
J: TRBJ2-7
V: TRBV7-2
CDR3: CASSLAGDRGAYEQYF
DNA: TGTGCCAGCAGCTTAGCAGGGGACAGGGGAGCCTACGAGCAGTACTTC

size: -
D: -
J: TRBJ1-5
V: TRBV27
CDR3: CASSLGQYNQPQHF
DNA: TGTGCCAGCAGTTTAGGGCAGTACAATCAGCCCCAGCATTTT

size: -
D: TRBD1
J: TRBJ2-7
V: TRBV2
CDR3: CASSPTGTVYEQYF
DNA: TGTGCCAGCAGTCCCACCGGGACAGTCTACGAGCAGTACTTC

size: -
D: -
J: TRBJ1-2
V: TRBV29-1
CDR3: CSVEAVRGSYGYTF
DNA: TGCAGCGTTGAAGCAGTCCGGGGAAGCTATGGCTACACCTTC

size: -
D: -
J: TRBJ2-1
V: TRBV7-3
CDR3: CASSLEQGWTDEQFF
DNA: TGTGCCAGCAGCTTGGAACAGGGTTGGACCGATGAGCAGTTCTTC

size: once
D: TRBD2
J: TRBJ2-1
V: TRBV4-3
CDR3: CASQTSGSLNEQFF
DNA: TGCGCCAGCCAGACTAGCGGGAGTCTGAATGAGCAGTTCTTC

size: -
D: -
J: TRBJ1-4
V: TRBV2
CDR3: CASRGEEGEKLFF
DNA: TGTGCCAGCAGGGGGGAGGAGGGCGAAAAACTGTTTTTT

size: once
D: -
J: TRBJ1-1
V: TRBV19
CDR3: CATNPGGPLANEAFF
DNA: TGTGCCACCAACCCGGGGGGCCCCCTGGCCAATGAAGCTTTCTTT

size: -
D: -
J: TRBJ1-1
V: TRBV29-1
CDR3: CSHERNTEAFF
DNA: TGCAGCCATGAGAGGAACACTGAAGCTTTCTTT

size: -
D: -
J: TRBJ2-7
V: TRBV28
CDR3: CASSLTGVVYEQYF
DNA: TGTGCCAGCAGTTTAACGGGAGTGGTCTACGAGCAGTACTTC

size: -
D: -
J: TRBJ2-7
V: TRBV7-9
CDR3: CASSFQGTAYEQYF
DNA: TGTGCCAGCAGCTTTCAAGGGACTGCCTACGAGCAGTACTTC

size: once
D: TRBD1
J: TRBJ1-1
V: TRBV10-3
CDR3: CAISRDRVELDTEAFF
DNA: TGTGCCATCAGCCGGGACAGGGTTGAATTGGACACTGAAGCTTTCTTT

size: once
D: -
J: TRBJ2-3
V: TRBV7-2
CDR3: CASSLKLAAFTSTDTQYF
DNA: TGTGCCAGCAGCTTAAAATTAGCGGCCTTTACCAGCACAGATACGCAGTATTTT

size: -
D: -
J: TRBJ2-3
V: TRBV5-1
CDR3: CASSLGSEPVVAQYF
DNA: TGCGCCAGCAGCTTGGGTAGCGAACCGGTGGTGGCGCAGTATTTT

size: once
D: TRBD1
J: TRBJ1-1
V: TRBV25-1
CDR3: CASSEFGTGQNTEAFF
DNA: TGTGCCAGCAGTGAATTCGGGACAGGGCAGAACACTGAAGCTTTCTTT

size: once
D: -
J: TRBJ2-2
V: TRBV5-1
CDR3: CASSRDSANTGELFF
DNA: TGCGCCAGCAGTAGGGACTCGGCGAACACCGGGGAGCTGTTTTTT

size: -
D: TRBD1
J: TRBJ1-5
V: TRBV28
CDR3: CASKGLNRGRDQPQHF
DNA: TGTGCCAGCAAGGGGCTAAACAGGGGGCGCGATCAGCCCCAGCATTTT

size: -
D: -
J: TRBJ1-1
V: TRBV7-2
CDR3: CASSLRGGGGTEAFF
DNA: TGTGCCAGCAGCTTAAGGGGAGGGGGGGGCACTGAAGCTTTCTTT

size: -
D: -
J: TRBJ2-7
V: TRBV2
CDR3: CASSVQQGYEQYF
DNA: TGTGCCAGCAGTGTTCAGCAGGGGTACGAGCAGTACTTC